These 19 T cell receptor beta chains originate from one sample sequenced in a study of cytomegalovirus exposure and HLA in healthy donors. 13 Jbeta primers and 60 Vbeta primers were used for the PCR. Clones were sequenced by immunoSEQ multiplex PCR, and TCRdb holds only the in-frame ones, with some missing. Here the sample table reports roughly 46,000 clones. Sequencing was done on a sample of PBMCs. Source of these receptors: a woman in her 40s in good health and CMV-seronegative.

The rearrangement joins TRBV18 to TRBJ2-1; 9 bases agree with TRBD1. The CDR3 is 15 residues long. Germline loops: CDR1 KGHSH, CDR2 LQKENI. Germline trimming cut 6 bases from V and 7 bases from J; bases unmatched to any gene: 10. This CDR3 reads CASSIGTGKWNEQFF. DNA for the CDR3: TGTGCCAGCTCCATCGGGACAGGGAAATGGAATGAGCAGTTCTTC.

With respect to this clone: Germline and junction disagree at one end, which may indicate a read error. V gene TRBV7-7 combines with J gene TRBJ2-5, with 8 bases matching TRBD2. Germline V gene sequence: CDR1 SSHAT, CDR2 FNYEAQ (reference sequence). The CDR3 spans 16 residues. DNA of the CDR3: TGTGCTAGCAGCTTGGGACGGGGGGCGGGAGGAGAGACCCAGTACTTC. Residues: CASSLGRGAGGETQYF.

V gene TRBV11-1 combines with J gene TRBJ2-1; 10 bases agree with TRBD1. The J segment lost 6 bases and the V segment lost 5 bases, leaving 4 bases of the junction unmatched. Per the germline V gene, CDR1 is SGHAT and CDR2 is FQDESV (reference sequence). This CDR3 region has 14 residues. The CDR3 nucleotides are TGTGCCAGCAGCCCCCGGGACAGGGGCAATGAGCAGTTCTTC. This sequence encodes CASSPRDRGNEQFF.

The chain has TRBV30 and TRBJ1-1, with unresolved D. Trimming pared 2 bases from V and 4 bases from J, leaving 8 bases between. Germline assignment: CDR1 GTSNPN and CDR2 SVGIG (reference sequence). CDR3 length: 12 residues. The DNA for the CDR3 is TGTGCCTGGAGTTTTAGCACCACTGAAGCTTTCTTT. Translated: CAWSFSTTEAFF.

The rearrangement uses TRBV7-6 and TRBJ2-1; TRBD2 matches at 13 bases. Germline lookup yields CDR1 SGHVS and CDR2 FNYEAQ. The CDR3 is 22 amino acids. Trimming cost V 3 bases and J 0 bases; bases outside gene matches: 17. This chain's CDR3 is CASSLGLAGSTGGHGSYNEQFF. In DNA form, the CDR3 reads TGTGCCAGCAGCTTGGGACTAGCGGGATCGACAGGGGGGCACGGCTCCTACAATGAGCAGTTCTTC.

The CDR3 bases are TGTGCCAGCAGCCAAGATAAGAGGAGACAGGGGCAAGAGACCCAGTACTTC. Translating it yields CASSQDKRRQGQETQYF. The chain recombines TRBV4-2 with TRBJ2-5; 8 nucleotides match TRBD1. Unmatched junction bases numbered 8, after V lost 0 bases and J lost 2 bases. Germline-derived CDR1 and CDR2 are LGHNA and YNFKEQ. The CDR3 is 17 residues long.

The chain joins TRBV10-3 to TRBJ1-2; D is unresolved. CDR1 ENHRY and CDR2 SYGVKD come from the germline V gene. V gave up 3 bases and J gave up 0 bases, with 5 bases separating them. The CDR3 contains 13 residues. CDR3 loop: CAISEQPNYGYTF. The CDR3 bases are TGTGCCATCAGTGAACAACCTAACTATGGCTACACCTTC.

This chain uses TRBV5-1 with TRBJ2-3; 9 nucleotides align to TRBD2. Germline V lookup: CDR1 SGHRS, CDR2 YFSETQ. The CDR3 runs to 16 residues. The junction had 3 bases not matched to a gene; V was cut back by 0 bases and J by 1 base. The CDR3 protein is CASSLVRTSGTDTQYF. The CDR3 DNA reads TGCGCCAGCAGCTTGGTGCGGACTAGCGGCACAGATACGCAGTATTTT.

The chain carries TRBV5-1 and TRBJ2-2, with D maybe TRBD1 (5 bases). The CDR3 extends over 14 amino acids. Per germline, CDR1 SGHRS and CDR2 YFSETQ. V was clipped by 4 bases and J by 5 bases, with 12 bases between them. The CDR3 spells CASSAQGWTGELFF. The CDR3 region has the DNA TGCGCCAGCAGCGCTCAGGGCTGGACCGGGGAGCTGTTTTTT.

This chain links TRBV7-2 with TRBJ2-1; tentatively, D is TRBD2 (6 bases). This CDR3 comprises 15 residues. V gave up 0 bases and J gave up 9 bases, with 15 bases separating them. Germline values: CDR1 SGHTA, CDR2 FQGNSA. The CDR3, as DNA: TGTGCCAGCAGCTTAGCGTTCGCGACTAGGACTGAGCAGTTCTTC. The encoded protein is CASSLAFATRTEQFF.

The V call is TRBV12-5, the J call TRBJ2-1; tentatively, D is TRBD2 (5 bases). The V end lost 4 bases, the J end lost 6 bases, and 7 bases lay between the germline ends. The CDR3 totals 12 residues. Germline-derived CDR1 and CDR2 are LGHNT and FRNRAP. The CDR3 spells CASGSRGNEQFF. The DNA of the CDR3 is TGTGCTAGTGGTTCCCGGGGCAATGAGCAGTTCTTC. The whole variable domain, filled in from reference TRBV12-5 and TRBJ2-1, reads DARVTQTPRHKVTEMGQEVTMRCQPILGHNTVFWYRQTMMQGLELLAYFRNRAPLDDSGMPKDRFSAEMPDATLATLKIQPSEPRDSAVYFCASGSRGNEQFFGPGTRLTVL.

With regard to this clone: An end of the junction differs from the germline gene, which may be a read error. The V call is TRBV6-1, the J call TRBJ1-4, with TRBD1 matching over 7 bases. Germline lookup yields CDR1 MNHNS and CDR2 SASEGT. This CDR3 region has 16 residues. CDR3 sequence reads: CASSEGGRGLGEKLFF. Here the CDR3 DNA reads TGTGCCAGCAGCGAAGGGGGAAGGGGGCTTGGGGAAAAACTGTTTTTT.

V gene TRBV20-1 combines with J gene TRBJ1-2; 11 bases align to TRBD1. This CDR3 spans 11 amino acids. The germline V gene encodes CDR1 DFQATT and CDR2 SNEGSKA (reference sequence). Losses at the gene ends were 7 bases for V and 8 bases for J; bases not matched to a gene: 3. Here the CDR3 reads CSGTGGLGYTF. In nucleotides, the CDR3 is TGCAGTGGGACAGGGGGCTTAGGCTACACCTTC.

The chain uses TRBV9 and TRBJ1-1; tentative D call: TRBD1 (5 bases). Germline CDR1 reads SGDLS; CDR2 reads YYNGEE. Trimming took 3 bases from V and 0 from J, leaving 15 bases between them. This CDR3 spans 16 amino acids. The CDR3 spells CASSGTGGNMNTEAFF. CDR3 DNA sequence: TGTGCCAGCAGCGGCACGGGGGGGAACATGAACACTGAAGCTTTCTTT.

With respect to this clone: One end of the junction fails to match germline, which may point to a read error. The V gene is TRBV6-5, the J gene TRBJ1-1; D is possibly TRBD1 (5 bases). This CDR3 contains 14 residues. CDR1 is MNHEY, CDR2 SVGAGI, per germline. In nucleotides, the CDR3 is TGTGCCAGCATTTTACAGGACATGAACACTGAAGATTTCTTT. This encodes CASILQDMNTEDFF.

The chain recombines TRBV5-1 with TRBJ2-7; perhaps TRBD1 as D (6 bases). Trimming pared 3 bases from V and 5 bases from J, leaving 18 bases between. From germline, CDR1 is SGHRS and CDR2 YFSETQ. This CDR3 is 15 amino acids long. CDR3 sequence (DNA): TGCGCCAGCAGCTCGGACGGGACATCGGGGAACGAGCAGTACTTC. Translated, it gives CASSSDGTSGNEQYF.

This chain connects TRBV6-5 to TRBJ1-4; D unclear. CDR1 MNHEY and CDR2 SVGAGI come from the germline V gene. Trimming pared 0 bases from V and 8 bases from J, leaving 13 bases between. The CDR3 sequence is 15 residues long. In DNA form, the CDR3 reads TGTGCCAGCAGTTACTCATTTGGTCAGTTAGAAAAACTGTTTTTT. The encoded protein is CASSYSFGQLEKLFF.

V gene TRBV11-3 combines with J gene TRBJ2-2; 8 positions match TRBD2. There are 15 residues in the CDR3. V dropped 5 bases and J dropped 6; count of bases not matched to a gene: 8. CDR1 and CDR2 from the germline V gene are SGHNT and YENEEA. CDR3 in DNA: TGTGCCAGCAGCCCCCATAGCGGGAAGGCCGGGGAGCTGTTTTTT. This codes for CASSPHSGKAGELFF.

V usage is TRBV6-5 and J usage is TRBJ2-5; D remains ambiguous. The CDR3 has 13 residues. Per germline, CDR1 MNHEY and CDR2 SVGAGI. Trimming removed 6 bases at V and 3 bases at J, with 11 bases between. In DNA form, the CDR3 reads TGTGCCAGCAGCACAATAGCAGAAGAGACCCAGTACTTC. Residues: CASSTIAEETQYF.